The subject of this entry is one T cell receptor beta chain. This receptor's antigen is unknown. The record has no base qualities; no much larger clone is one base away. The data are from a study of T-cell reconstitution after alpha-beta-depleted transplantation in children (dated by TCRdb to 2015 to 2016). Broadly, across the study: Using TCR repertoire profiling, the study followed T-cell immune reconstitution in a quantitative way in children after TCRalphabeta/CD19-depleted allogeneic hematopoietic cell transplantation.

The CDR3, from cysteine to phenylalanine, totals 17 residues. Only the CDR3 DNA stays, 51 bases, in frame from base 1. Trimming accounts for 4 bases at V and 5 bases at J, while the number of junction bases matched to no gene is 12. The library was generated by PCR. The sequencing machine was an Illumina HiSeq 2500. To normalize quantification of the TCRbeta repertoire, the TCR libraries were built with molecular barcoding that relied on unique molecular identifiers. The public reads were reanalyzed by TCRdb: fastp trimming at Q25, MiXCR alignment, in-frame beta chains only. Records with the same CDR3 protein are collapsed into one entry carrying the most frequent genes and DNA. In this sample the table shows about 610,000 distinct CDR3 sequences, roughly a tenth of which occur a single time. The ten largest account for about 4.2% of the sample.

This specimen consisted of PBMCs from the stem cell graft donor, obtained from the stem cell graft. This receptor was taken from a human donor who donated a stem cell graft to a child with acute myeloid leukemia. In this chain, TRBV12-3 or TRBV12-4 is recombined with TRBJ2-7; TRBD1 agrees with 12 junctional bases. The CDR3 amino acid sequence is: CASSSWAGTGGLNEQYF. Read as DNA, the sequence is TGTGCCAGCAGTTCCTGGGCCGGGACAGGGGGCCTCAACGAGCAGTACTTC.